This T cell receptor beta chain was documented in a study of blood T cell repertoires in COVID-19. The wider study: Whether acute or convalescent, the COVID-19 samples came from the United States, Italy and Spain.

In the study's own analysis: Using reference gene primer amplification, nucleated cell counts were estimated. The data were produced by immunoSEQ multiplex PCR, yet TCRdb's version contains in-frame clones alone and is incomplete. That table is the source of V, J and clone size, and D and trimming were worked out from the DNA. The repertoire consists of 150,000 to 200,000 clones, with just under 85% occurring once and the leading ten covering approximately 6.9%. This clone has a handful of counts. V was cut by 0 bases and J by 4 bases, with 9 bases left in between. Per germline, CDR1 LGHDT and CDR2 YNNKEL (reference sequence). The length of the CDR3 is 14 residues.

The chain links TRBV3-1 (or the pseudogene TRBV3-2) to TRBJ1-2; D gene uncertain. The sequence was obtained from a human donor with acute or convalescent COVID-19. The donor label of this sample is uncertain. The material sequenced was peripheral blood. CDR3 sequence reads: CASSQEGGSYGYTF. The CDR3 DNA sequence: TGTGCCAGCAGCCAAGAAGGCGGTTCCTATGGCTACACCTTC.